This paragraph covers one TCR beta chain sequence. What it binds is not known. The entry originates in a study of identical twins. A template switching step contributed a universal primer site, while unique molecular identifiers were present in the cDNA. Using its own MiXCR run on the 5' RACE reads, TCRdb lists one record per CDR3 protein. The table has roughly 240,000 distinct CDR3 sequences, approximately 7% seen once. Looked up from germline, CDR1 is MNHEY and CDR2 is SVGAGI. J gave up 0 bases and V 6 bases, and 2 bases lay outside the gene matches. The CDR3 covers 14 residues. Study results and limitations: The more abundant beta clonotypes in cord blood had fewer insertions, and memory repertoires did not show this. The models systematically underestimated how much out-of-frame TCR alpha was shared in monozygotic twins.

Another study also made use of these data, one on yellow fever vaccine responses in identical twins.

Source material: memory (CD45RO+) T cells sorted from blood. J is TRBJ2-7 and V is TRBV6-5, with TRBD2 matching 10 bases. The receptor was derived from a woman aged 18-30 years in good health. The CDR3 is CASRLAGGSYEQYF. The CDR3 DNA sequence: TGTGCCAGCAGATTAGCGGGAGGCTCCTACGAGCAGTACTTC.